This is a list of T cell receptor beta chains from one sample in a study of cytomegalovirus exposure and HLA in healthy donors. Only in-frame clones appear in the TCRdb table, and some are missing; sequencing was by immunoSEQ multiplex PCR. The profile shows roughly 180,000 clones, about 9% of them singletons. The sample comprised PBMCs. The receptors derive from a woman aged 25-40 years in good health and CMV-seropositive. Each CDR3 is given with its conserved first and last residue. The D gene is left open where the match is weak. Clone size is given for some rows only: seen once, a few or many times, or a class if the clone is expanded.

>-|TRBV10-3|TRBJ2-5|-
TGTGCCATCAGTGAGGCTAGAGAGACCCAGTACTTC
CAISEARETQYF
>-|TRBV11-2|TRBJ1-2|TRBD1
TGTGCCAGCAGCACGACAGGGACAGCTAACTATGGCTACACCTTC
CASSTTGTANYGYTF
>-|TRBV5-4|TRBJ2-5|-
TGTGCCAGCAGCTCGGGGACTCACCAAGAGACCCAGTACTTC
CASSSGTHQETQYF
>few|TRBV7-9|TRBJ1-2|TRBD1
TGTGCCAGCAGCACGACCACCGGGACAGGGGGCTCTGGCTACACCTTC
CASSTTTGTGGSGYTF
>-|TRBV5-6|TRBJ2-2|TRBD2
TGTGCCAGCAGCAGACGACTAGCGGGAGTTACCGGGGAGCTGTTTTTT
CASSRRLAGVTGELFF
>-|TRBV2|TRBJ2-2|-
TGTGCCAGCAGTGATGGAAGGACTAGGGGGACCGGGGAGCTGTTTTTT
CASSDGRTRGTGELFF
>few|TRBV29-1|TRBJ2-3|-
TGCAGCGTCCCAGCAGTTCGGAGAACAGATACGCAGTATTTT
CSVPAVRRTDTQYF
>few|TRBV19|TRBJ2-2|-
TGTGCCAGCCGGGACACAAACACCGGGGAGCTGTTTTTT
CASRDTNTGELFF
>many|TRBV14|TRBJ2-5|TRBD1
TGTGCCAGCAGCCAGCCGGGACAGGGGCGCCAAGGGACCCAGTACTTC
CASSQPGQGRQGTQYF
>-|TRBV5-8|TRBJ2-5|TRBD1
TGTGCCAGCAGCTTGTATCCCCAGGGGGCGGGAGAGACCCAGTACTTC
CASSLYPQGAGETQYF
>-|TRBV6-6|TRBJ1-2|-
TGTGCCAGCAGTTACTCGAGCGACGGGGTCTATGGCTACACCTTC
CASSYSSDGVYGYTF
>few|TRBV5-4|TRBJ2-5|TRBD1
TGTGCCAGCAGCACGAGGACAGGACAAGAGACCCAGTACTTC
CASSTRTGQETQYF
>-|TRBV27|TRBJ2-7|-
TGTGCCAACCCTAGGGACGGGGATAAGGGGGACTACGAGCAGTACTTC
CANPRDGDKGDYEQYF
>few|TRBV14|TRBJ2-7|-
TGTGCCAGCAGCCAACATAAGTGGGAGGAGTACTTC
CASSQHKWEEYF
>few|TRBV19|TRBJ2-5|TRBD2
TGTGCCAGTAGTAATCCTCGGCGGGAGGCGGCGGAGACCCAGTACTTC
CASSNPRREAAETQYF
>-|TRBV19|TRBJ2-7|-
TGTGCCAGTAGCCCTCACCGGGGAATAACCTCCTACGAGCAGTACTTC
CASSPHRGITSYEQYF
>-|TRBV4-1|TRBJ2-7|-
TGCGCCAGCAGCCCCGGGGAACAGATCCACGAGCAGTACTTC
CASSPGEQIHEQYF
>-|TRBV2|TRBJ2-1|-
TGTGCCAGCAGTGATATAGCGGAAAATTACAATGAGCAGTTCTTC
CASSDIAENYNEQFF
>few|TRBV5-1|TRBJ1-1|-
TGCGCCAGCAGCGCCGGGGGAGGGTTGAACACTGAAGCTTTCTTT
CASSAGGGLNTEAFF
>-|TRBV25-1|TRBJ2-5|TRBD1
TGTGCCAGCAGGGTGACAGGGGGGAAAGAGACCCAGTACTTC
CASRVTGGKETQYF
>-|TRBV14|TRBJ2-5|TRBD2
TGTGCCAGCAGCCAAGAAATCGGGCGGGAGGGCCACGAGACCCAGTACTTC
CASSQEIGREGHETQYF
>few|TRBV5-1|TRBJ2-2|TRBD1
TGCGCCAGCAGCTTGGCCCAGGGGGCGACCGGGGAGCTGTTTTTT
CASSLAQGATGELFF
>-|TRBV5-4|TRBJ2-7|-
TGTGCCAGCAGCTTGGGGACTCGTGCCTACGAGCAGTACTTC
CASSLGTRAYEQYF
>-|TRBV19|TRBJ2-7|TRBD1
TGTGCCAGTAGTATTTCCTCCGGGACAGGCTCCTACGAGCAGTACTTC
CASSISSGTGSYEQYF
>-|TRBV6-6|TRBJ2-5|-
TGTGCCAGCAGTTACCCATTGGAGACCCAGTACTTC
CASSYPLETQYF
>few|TRBV9|TRBJ2-1|TRBD2
TGTGCCAGCAGCGGGGGCTCTAGCGGGAACTACAATGAGCAGTTCTTC
CASSGGSSGNYNEQFF
>-|TRBV7-9|TRBJ2-6|TRBD1
TGTGCCAGCAGGTCGACAGGGACTGGGGCCAACGTCCTGACTTTC
CASRSTGTGANVLTF
>-|TRBV2|TRBJ1-4|TRBD1
TGTGCCAGCAGCCAGGGGGCGGGTAATGAAAAACTGTTTTTT
CASSQGAGNEKLFF
>-|TRBV9|TRBJ2-7|TRBD1
TGTGCCGGACACGACACAGGGGGAAGCGGCTACGAGCAGTACTTC
CAGHDTGGSGYEQYF
>few|TRBV7-2|TRBJ2-3|TRBD2
TGTGCCAGCAGCCGAGGGACTAGCGGGACGCTCACAGATACGCAGTATTTT
CASSRGTSGTLTDTQYF
>few|TRBV4-1|TRBJ2-7|TRBD2
TGCGCCAGCAGCCAACCGACTAGCGGGGCCCCCTACGAGCAGTACTTC
CASSQPTSGAPYEQYF
>few|TRBV7-9|TRBJ2-5|-
TGTGCCAGCAGCTCGAGAGAGACCCAGTACTTC
CASSSRETQYF
>few|TRBV9|TRBJ2-3|-
TGTGCCAGCAGCGTAGATCAGCGAACAGATACGCAGTATTTT
CASSVDQRTDTQYF
>-|TRBV5-1|TRBJ2-7|-
TGCGCCAGCAGCGACGACAGAGCATTCTACGAGCAGTACTTC
CASSDDRAFYEQYF
>few|TRBV25-1|TRBJ2-1|TRBD2
TGTGCCAGCGGAAGTAGGACCGGGACTAGCAGTAATGAGCAGTTCTTC
CASGSRTGTSSNEQFF
>-|TRBV19|TRBJ2-5|TRBD2
TGTGCCAGTAGTAGGGGACTAGTAGAGACCCAGTACTTC
CASSRGLVETQYF
>few|TRBV15|TRBJ1-2|TRBD1
TGTGCCACCAGCAGGACAGGGGATCCTAACTATGGCTACACCTTC
CATSRTGDPNYGYTF
>few|TRBV30|TRBJ2-3|TRBD2
TGTGCCTGGAAGCCCCTAGCGGGAGTTTTGGTAGATACGCAGTATTTT
CAWKPLAGVLVDTQYF
>few|TRBV10-3|TRBJ1-1|-
TGTGCCATCAGTGCGGAAAGGAGCACTGAAGCTTTCTTT
CAISAERSTEAFF
>few|TRBV4-1|TRBJ1-2|-
TGCGCCAGCAGCCAACTCCGGGACTTTCGCGCCAACTATGGCTACACCTTC
CASSQLRDFRANYGYTF
>few|TRBV5-4|TRBJ1-1|-
TGTGCCAGCAGCTCCGAGGAGGGAGGGACTGAAGCTTTCTTT
CASSSEEGGTEAFF
>-|TRBV4-1|TRBJ2-3|-
TGCGCCAGCAGCCAAGATCCCGGGTCCACAGATACGCAGTATTTT
CASSQDPGSTDTQYF
>-|TRBV2|TRBJ2-3|TRBD1
TGTGCCAGCACCCAACAGGGGATGAGCACAGATACGCAGTATTTT
CASTQQGMSTDTQYF
>few|TRBV29-1|TRBJ1-1|-
TGCAGCGTTGTCCAGGTCGAAGCTTTCTTT
CSVVQVEAFF
>-|TRBV4-1|TRBJ1-2|-
TGCGCCAGCAGCCTGATCGAGTCTTATGGCTACACCTTC
CASSLIESYGYTF